One and the same sample provided the 2 T cell receptor beta chains below, sequenced in a study of shared clonotypes between healthy human individuals. Some clones are missing from TCRdb's copy, which holds only in-frame ones; the method was immunoSEQ multiplex PCR. The sample lists under 600,000 clones; roughly 98% were seen once. Terminally differentiated effector memory CD45RA+ cells were excluded by CCR7 positive selection of CD45RO-negative cells. The specimen was naive CD8+ T cells sorted from blood. The receptors derive from a young man in good health.

This chain uses TRBV19 with TRBJ2-1; 11 bases agree with TRBD2. The CDR3 has 15 amino acids. V lost 3 bases, J lost 5 bases, and 3 bases stayed unmatched. The germline CDR1 and CDR2 sequences are LNHDA and SQIVND (reference sequence). The CDR3 DNA follows: TGTGCCAGTAGTATTACTAGCGGGGGTAACAATGAGCAGTTCTTC. This sequence encodes CASSITSGGNNEQFF.

The chain uses TRBV27 and TRBJ2-1; D might be TRBD1 or TRBD2, each matching 6 bases. The CDR3 runs to 16 residues. The V gene lost 5 bases and the J gene lost 1 base, with 15 bases spanning the gap. Germline assignment: CDR1 MNHEY and CDR2 SMNVEV (reference sequence). The CDR3 nucleotides read TGTGCCAGCAGTCCCCCGGGGGCGGGGTCCTACAATGAGCAGTTCTTC. It is translated as CASSPPGAGSYNEQFF.